Detailed here is one T cell receptor beta chain. At the time of sampling, donors were nominally healthy, though unrecorded immune exposures were likely. Use of 60 Vbeta and 13 Jbeta primers characterized the PCR. TCRdb keeps only in-frame clones here, not all; method: immunoSEQ multiplex PCR. This sample has about 130,000 clones, with roughly 84% found just once. The sample belongs to a study of cytomegalovirus exposure and HLA in healthy donors. Sequenced: PBMCs. This clonotype was obtained from a man aged 45-65 years in good health and CMV-seronegative.

As DNA, the CDR3 is TGTGCCAGCAGAGAGCCCCAGGCGGGACTAGCGGGGAAACAGTTCTTC. It encodes CASREPQAGLAGKQFF. V is TRBV6-6 and J is TRBJ2-1; 13 nucleotides match TRBD2. Trimming took 6 bases from V and 13 from J; bases not matched to a gene: 15. Per germline, CDR1 MNHNY and CDR2 SVGAGI (reference sequence). The CDR3 length is 16 residues.